Each of the 11 T cell receptor beta chains below was sequenced from the same sample in a study of T cell repertoires in cytomegalovirus infection. MiXCR, applied by TCRdb to the reads, yields one record per CDR3 protein. Of 60,000 to 85,000 distinct CDR3 sequences in the sample, approximately 22% were seen once. The antigens these receptors bind are not known. The material sequenced was PBMCs, sequenced either directly or after in vitro stimulation (not recorded which). Receptors were obtained from a human donor in good health (CMV status not recorded). Some clones in this sample may be carry-over from other donors' samples.

The rearrangement uses TRBV6-2 or TRBV6-3 and TRBJ2-1, with a weak D call TRBD1 (6 bases). CDR3 length: 14 amino acids. The germline gives CDR1 MNHEY, CDR2 SVGEGT. Trimming removed 6 bases from V and 8 bases from J, with 17 bases in between. The CDR3 spells CASRRVRGFDEQFF. For the CDR3, the DNA is TGTGCCAGCAGAAGGGTCAGGGGCTTCGATGAGCAGTTCTTC.

The V gene is TRBV19, the J gene TRBJ2-1, with D possibly being TRBD1 (5 bases). CDR1 is LNHDA, CDR2 SQIVND, per germline (reference sequence). V lost 8 bases, J lost 0 bases, and 29 bases lay in between. This CDR3 has 20 residues. The DNA for the CDR3 is TGTGCCAGTTCGCGGCTAAGGCCGAGAAGGGGTCTTAGCTCCTACAATGAGCAGTTCTTC. Amino acids: CASSRLRPRRGLSSYNEQFF.

The chain is built from TRBV9 and TRBJ2-1; 7 bases fit TRBD2. Germline V gives CDR1 SGDLS, CDR2 YYNGEE. After removal of 0 bases from V and 10 bases from J, the junction contained 10 bases not matched to a gene. This CDR3 contains 15 residues. CDR3 in amino acids: CASSVGQAGAREQFF. The CDR3 DNA reads as TGTGCCAGCAGCGTAGGCCAGGCGGGAGCTCGGGAGCAGTTCTTC.

This clonotype has only a few counts. This rearrangement joins TRBV19 to TRBJ1-1, with TRBD1 matching 10 bases. After removal of 7 bases from V and 1 base from J, the junction contained 6 bases not matched to a gene. Germline V gene sequence: CDR1 LNHDA, CDR2 SQIVND (reference sequence). The CDR3 sequence is 15 residues long. CDR3 in DNA: TGTGCCAGTATGCGGGACAGGGGAACGAACACTGAAGCTTTCTTT. It translates to CASMRDRGTNTEAFF.

This clonotype was recorded a few times. The chain is built from TRBV19 and TRBJ1-1, with D maybe TRBD1 (6 bases). V was clipped by 5 bases and J by 1 base, with 11 bases between them. Germline assignment: CDR1 LNHDA and CDR2 SQIVND (reference sequence). The CDR3 runs to 14 residues. In DNA, the CDR3 is TGTGCCAGTAGTTCTAACAGGGAGAACACTGAAGCTTTCTTT. This translates into CASSSNRENTEAFF.

This clonotype appeared many times. The CDR3 sequence is CAISQWDRGIPEAFF. As DNA, the CDR3 is TGTGCCATCAGTCAATGGGACAGGGGAATTCCTGAAGCTTTCTTT. The V gene is TRBV10-3, the J gene TRBJ1-1, with TRBD1 identical over 10 bases. J lost 6 bases, V lost 5 bases, and 9 bases had no gene match. The CDR3 is made up of 15 amino acids. The germline CDR1 and CDR2 sequences are ENHRY and SYGVKD.

The rearrangement uses TRBV6-2 or TRBV6-3 and TRBJ1-1; TRBD1 matches at 8 bases. CDR1 is MNHEY and CDR2 is SVGEGT in the germline V gene. This CDR3 has 13 residues. V lost 7 bases to trimming and J lost 4 bases; unmatched junction nucleotides: 5. The CDR3 here is CASNNRGGTEAFF. The DNA for the CDR3 is TGTGCCAGCAACAACAGGGGGGGCACTGAAGCTTTCTTT.

This clonotype was seen ten or more times. The chain uses TRBV7-3 and TRBJ2-7; TRBD1 is a possible D gene (5 bases). V lost 5 bases to trimming and J lost 0 bases, with 11 bases between them. The CDR3 contains 14 residues. Germline V gene lookup returns CDR1 SGHTA and CDR2 FQGTGA. In nucleotides, the CDR3 is TGTGCCAGCAGCACCGACAGTTCCTCCTACGAGCAGTACTTC. This sequence encodes CASSTDSSSYEQYF.

This clonotype was counted a few times. The chain is built from TRBV18 and TRBJ1-1; unclear D gene. V lost 0 bases and J 0 bases, leaving 8 bases between the germline ends. This CDR3 contains 15 residues. CDR1 KGHSH and CDR2 LQKENI come from the germline V gene. Here the CDR3 reads CASSPPSGVNTEAFF. The CDR3 DNA follows: TGTGCCAGCTCACCACCGTCCGGGGTGAACACTGAAGCTTTCTTT.

The chain recombines TRBV28 with TRBJ2-1; TRBD2 aligns across 8 bases. Germline V gene sequence: CDR1 MDHEN, CDR2 SYDVKM. The CDR3 sequence is 15 residues long. V shed 6 bases, J shed 2 bases, and the junction held 6 bases outside the gene matches. As DNA, the CDR3 is TGTGCCAGCAGGGATACTAGCGGACCCTACAATGAGCAGTTCTTC. This codes for CASRDTSGPYNEQFF. Variable domain in full (rest from reference TRBV28 and TRBJ2-1): DVKVTQSSRYLVKRTGEKVFLECVQDMDHENMFWYRQDPGLGLRLIYFSYDVKMKEKGDIPEGYSVSREKKERFSLILESASTNQTSMYLCASRDTSGPYNEQFFGPGTRLTVL.

There are a few counts of this clonotype. The chain has TRBV5-1 and TRBJ2-6; D perhaps matches TRBD2 (5 bases). The CDR3 runs 16 residues. The V gene's germline CDR1 is SGHRS and CDR2 YFSETQ. V was pared by 1 base and J by 1 base, with 9 bases between. The CDR3 loop is CASSLRWTSGANVLTF. The CDR3 coding sequence is TGCGCCAGCAGCTTGCGATGGACTTCTGGGGCCAACGTCCTGACTTTC.